This is a list of T cell receptor beta chains from one sample in a study of blood T cell repertoires in COVID-19. The protocol was immunoSEQ multiplex PCR, while the TCRdb copy is restricted to in-frame clones and leaves out a portion. Here the sample spans 84,000 or so clones, 75% to 85% being singletons. Material: peripheral blood. Every receptor here comes from a woman older than 75 with acute or convalescent COVID-19. The CDR3 runs from the conserved cysteine through the conserved F or W. D genes are given only for firm matches. Expanded clones get a size class; other rows say once, few or many, or leave the size out.

V gene: TRBV5-6
D gene: TRBD2
clone size: .
J gene: TRBJ2-5
CDR3 protein: CASSDLAAETQYF
CDR3 DNA: TGTGCCAGCAGCGATCTAGCGGCGGAGACCCAGTACTTC

V gene: TRBV4-3
D gene: .
clone size: .
J gene: TRBJ2-7
CDR3 protein: CASSQEGDTYEQYF
CDR3 DNA: TGCGCCAGCAGCCAAGAGGGGGACACCTACGAGCAGTACTTC

V gene: TRBV21-1
D gene: .
clone size: .
J gene: TRBJ2-5
CDR3 protein: CASREDQETQYF
CDR3 DNA: TGTGCCAGCAGAGAGGACCAAGAGACCCAGTACTTC

V gene: TRBV28
D gene: TRBD1
clone size: .
J gene: TRBJ1-2
CDR3 protein: CASSQTQGSGYTF
CDR3 DNA: TGTGCCAGCAGCCAAACACAGGGGTCCGGCTACACCTTC

V gene: TRBV4-3
D gene: TRBD2
clone size: .
J gene: TRBJ2-5
CDR3 protein: CASSQDRTSGRQETQYF
CDR3 DNA: TGCGCCAGCAGCCAGGACCGGACTAGCGGGAGGCAAGAGACCCAGTACTTC

V gene: TRBV7-2
D gene: .
clone size: .
J gene: TRBJ2-7
CDR3 protein: CASSEAGTSSYEQYF
CDR3 DNA: TGTGCCAGCAGCGAGGCAGGGACATCCTCCTACGAGCAGTACTTC

V gene: TRBV30
D gene: .
clone size: .
J gene: TRBJ2-3
CDR3 protein: CAWNRGSTDTQYF
CDR3 DNA: TGTGCCTGGAATAGGGGTTCAACAGATACGCAGTATTTT

V gene: TRBV27
D gene: .
clone size: few
J gene: TRBJ2-1
CDR3 protein: CASSTQGAGGRHMFF
CDR3 DNA: TGTGCCAGCAGTACACAGGGGGCCGGCGGGAGGCACATGTTCTTC

V gene: TRBV2
D gene: .
clone size: .
J gene: TRBJ1-4
CDR3 protein: CAAKIRRAANEKLFF
CDR3 DNA: TGTGCCGCCAAGATTCGCAGGGCTGCTAATGAAAAACTGTTTTTT

V gene: TRBV19
D gene: .
clone size: .
J gene: TRBJ2-7
CDR3 protein: CASSIQGGSYEQYF
CDR3 DNA: TGTGCCAGTAGTATCCAGGGGGGCTCCTACGAGCAGTACTTC

V gene: TRBV5-1
D gene: .
clone size: .
J gene: TRBJ2-3
CDR3 protein: CASSSGQSTDTQYF
CDR3 DNA: TGCGCCAGCAGCTCCGGACAGAGCACAGATACGCAGTATTTT

V gene: TRBV15
D gene: .
clone size: .
J gene: TRBJ2-4
CDR3 protein: CATSRDTYTGGAKNIQYF
CDR3 DNA: TGTGCCACCAGCAGAGATACTTATACCGGCGGGGCCAAAAACATTCAGTACTTC

V gene: TRBV29-1
D gene: .
clone size: .
J gene: TRBJ2-5
CDR3 protein: CSVVGTPVYQETQYF
CDR3 DNA: TGCAGCGTTGTTGGGACACCAGTCTACCAAGAGACCCAGTACTTC

V gene: TRBV2
D gene: TRBD2
clone size: .
J gene: TRBJ2-1
CDR3 protein: CASLAGGNEQFF
CDR3 DNA: TGTGCCAGTCTAGCGGGAGGGAATGAGCAGTTCTTC

V gene: TRBV7-9
D gene: TRBD1
clone size: .
J gene: TRBJ2-7
CDR3 protein: CASSLGGTGASYEQYF
CDR3 DNA: TGTGCCAGCAGCTTAGGCGGGACAGGGGCCTCCTACGAGCAGTACTTC

V gene: TRBV27
D gene: TRBD2
clone size: .
J gene: TRBJ2-1
CDR3 protein: CASSLDPRREGYNEQFF
CDR3 DNA: TGTGCCAGCAGTTTAGACCCTAGGCGGGAGGGATACAATGAGCAGTTCTTC

V gene: TRBV5-1
D gene: TRBD2
clone size: .
J gene: TRBJ2-3
CDR3 protein: CASSAYGTSGSNSDTQYF
CDR3 DNA: TGCGCCAGCAGCGCCTACGGGACTAGCGGGAGTAACTCAGATACGCAGTATTTT

V gene: TRBV24-1
D gene: TRBD2
clone size: .
J gene: TRBJ2-7
CDR3 protein: CATSDLLLAGGGEQYF
CDR3 DNA: TGTGCCACCAGTGATTTGCTGTTAGCGGGAGGGGGCGAGCAGTACTTC

V gene: TRBV19
D gene: TRBD2
clone size: once
J gene: TRBJ2-7
CDR3 protein: CASSILLAGVSEQYF
CDR3 DNA: TGTGCCAGTAGTATCTTACTAGCGGGAGTTTCCGAGCAGTACTTC

V gene: TRBV28
D gene: TRBD2
clone size: .
J gene: TRBJ2-7
CDR3 protein: CASSKYSGRPYEQYF
CDR3 DNA: TGTGCCAGCAGTAAATATAGCGGGAGACCCTACGAGCAGTACTTC

V gene: TRBV24-1
D gene: .
clone size: .
J gene: TRBJ2-7
CDR3 protein: CATSVAGSYEQYF
CDR3 DNA: TGTGCCACCAGTGTTGCAGGTTCCTACGAGCAGTACTTC

V gene: TRBV30
D gene: .
clone size: .
J gene: TRBJ2-1
CDR3 protein: CAWTPGSYNEQFF
CDR3 DNA: TGTGCCTGGACCCCGGGGAGCTACAATGAGCAGTTCTTC

V gene: TRBV24-1
D gene: TRBD1
clone size: .
J gene: TRBJ1-2
CDR3 protein: CATSDLGSEGAGGYTF
CDR3 DNA: TGTGCCACCAGTGATTTAGGGTCGGAGGGGGCTGGTGGCTACACCTTC

V gene: TRBV6-2/TRBV6-3
D gene: TRBD2
clone size: .
J gene: TRBJ2-1
CDR3 protein: CASSTGTSGYNEQFF
CDR3 DNA: TGTGCCAGCAGCACCGGGACTAGCGGCTACAATGAGCAGTTCTTC

V gene: TRBV2
D gene: .
clone size: .
J gene: TRBJ2-5
CDR3 protein: CASKIELQETQYF
CDR3 DNA: TGTGCCAGCAAGATTGAGTTACAAGAGACCCAGTACTTC

V gene: TRBV28
D gene: TRBD2
clone size: .
J gene: TRBJ2-5
CDR3 protein: CASTELAAQETQYF
CDR3 DNA: TGTGCCAGCACCGAACTAGCGGCTCAAGAGACCCAGTACTTC

V gene: TRBV7-2
D gene: .
clone size: .
J gene: TRBJ1-1
CDR3 protein: CASSSTGMNTEAFF
CDR3 DNA: TGTGCCAGCAGCTCTACAGGGATGAACACTGAAGCTTTCTTT

V gene: TRBV7-9
D gene: TRBD1
clone size: .
J gene: TRBJ2-7
CDR3 protein: CASSHGGQGVYEQYF
CDR3 DNA: TGTGCCAGCAGCCATGGGGGACAGGGGGTTTACGAGCAGTACTTC

V gene: TRBV19
D gene: TRBD1
clone size: .
J gene: TRBJ2-3
CDR3 protein: CASSDRGRTDTQYF
CDR3 DNA: TGTGCCAGTTCAGACAGGGGACGCACAGATACGCAGTATTTT

V gene: TRBV12-3/TRBV12-4
D gene: .
clone size: .
J gene: TRBJ2-5
CDR3 protein: CASSFGFQETQYF
CDR3 DNA: TGTGCCAGCAGTTTCGGGTTCCAAGAGACCCAGTACTTC

V gene: TRBV27
D gene: .
clone size: .
J gene: TRBJ2-7
CDR3 protein: CASGLAGTPYEQYF
CDR3 DNA: TGTGCCAGCGGCCTCGCGGGCACCCCCTACGAGCAGTACTTC

V gene: TRBV27
D gene: .
clone size: .
J gene: TRBJ2-5
CDR3 protein: CASSSPSRGETQYF
CDR3 DNA: TGTGCCAGCAGTTCCCCCTCGCGGGGAGAGACCCAGTACTTC

V gene: TRBV11-3
D gene: TRBD1
clone size: .
J gene: TRBJ2-1
CDR3 protein: CASSLAADRVDEQFF
CDR3 DNA: TGTGCCAGCAGCTTAGCCGCGGACAGGGTAGATGAGCAGTTCTTC

V gene: TRBV19
D gene: TRBD2
clone size: .
J gene: TRBJ2-5
CDR3 protein: CASSKPGLAGETQYF
CDR3 DNA: TGTGCCAGTAGTAAACCGGGACTAGCGGGAGAGACCCAGTACTTC

V gene: TRBV24-1
D gene: .
clone size: few
J gene: TRBJ2-5
CDR3 protein: CATSDEGVPVQYF
CDR3 DNA: TGTGCCACCAGTGATGAGGGGGTCCCTGTACAGTACTTC

V gene: TRBV6-5
D gene: TRBD1
clone size: .
J gene: TRBJ2-5
CDR3 protein: CASTVGTGKETQYF
CDR3 DNA: TGTGCCAGCACGGTAGGGACAGGGAAAGAGACCCAGTACTTC

V gene: TRBV30
D gene: .
clone size: few
J gene: TRBJ1-3
CDR3 protein: CAWSVAGNTIYF
CDR3 DNA: TGTGCCTGGAGTGTGGCCGGAAACACCATATATTTT

V gene: TRBV29-1
D gene: TRBD2
clone size: .
J gene: TRBJ2-1
CDR3 protein: CSVEALGQVSGRAGYNEQFF
CDR3 DNA: TGCAGCGTTGAAGCGCTCGGACAGGTGAGCGGGAGGGCCGGCTACAATGAGCAGTTCTTC

V gene: TRBV14
D gene: TRBD2
clone size: once
J gene: TRBJ2-5
CDR3 protein: CASSQRLGLAETQYF
CDR3 DNA: TGTGCCAGCAGCCAACGACTGGGACTAGCAGAGACCCAGTACTTC

V gene: TRBV7-9
D gene: .
clone size: .
J gene: TRBJ1-2
CDR3 protein: CASQLGQSGYTF
CDR3 DNA: TGTGCCAGCCAACTGGGACAAAGCGGCTACACCTTC

V gene: TRBV18
D gene: .
clone size: .
J gene: TRBJ2-3
CDR3 protein: CASSRGAGTDTQYF
CDR3 DNA: TGTGCCAGCTCCAGGGGGGCGGGCACAGATACGCAGTATTTT

V gene: TRBV7-2
D gene: .
clone size: .
J gene: TRBJ2-1
CDR3 protein: CASSLGAFPEQFF
CDR3 DNA: TGTGCCAGCAGCTTAGGCGCGTTTCCTGAGCAGTTCTTC

V gene: TRBV11-2
D gene: .
clone size: .
J gene: TRBJ2-7
CDR3 protein: CASSPTIYRLVRYEQYF
CDR3 DNA: TGTGCCAGCAGCCCAACGATCTACAGGCTTGTGAGATACGAGCAGTACTTC

V gene: TRBV6-5
D gene: .
clone size: .
J gene: TRBJ2-7
CDR3 protein: CATNYRTPPYEQYF
CDR3 DNA: TGTGCCACAAACTACCGGACTCCACCCTACGAGCAGTACTTC

V gene: TRBV19
D gene: TRBD1
clone size: .
J gene: TRBJ1-3
CDR3 protein: CARKGDRGMRGGNTIYF
CDR3 DNA: TGTGCCCGGAAGGGGGACAGGGGAATGAGGGGTGGAAACACCATATATTTT

V gene: TRBV7-9
D gene: TRBD2
clone size: .
J gene: TRBJ2-7
CDR3 protein: CASSSQREGLYEQYF
CDR3 DNA: TGTGCCAGCAGCTCTCAGCGGGAGGGCCTTTACGAGCAGTACTTC

V gene: TRBV5-1
D gene: .
clone size: .
J gene: TRBJ2-3
CDR3 protein: CASSSRGSSTDTQYF
CDR3 DNA: TGCGCCAGCAGCTCCAGAGGTTCTAGCACAGATACGCAGTATTTT

V gene: TRBV19
D gene: TRBD2
clone size: .
J gene: TRBJ2-7
CDR3 protein: CASSILAGAGYEQYF
CDR3 DNA: TGTGCCAGTAGTATATTAGCGGGAGCAGGCTACGAGCAGTACTTC

V gene: TRBV18
D gene: .
clone size: .
J gene: TRBJ1-4
CDR3 protein: CASSPRTGFGNEKLFF
CDR3 DNA: TGTGCCAGCTCGCCTCGAACAGGGTTCGGTAATGAAAAACTGTTTTTT

V gene: TRBV6-5
D gene: TRBD2
clone size: .
J gene: TRBJ2-1
CDR3 protein: CASSYSSSGGGEQFF
CDR3 DNA: TGTGCCAGCAGTTACTCGTCTAGCGGGGGGGGTGAGCAGTTCTTC

V gene: TRBV6-6
D gene: .
clone size: .
J gene: TRBJ1-6
CDR3 protein: CASSPETRGRNSPLHF
CDR3 DNA: TGTGCCAGCAGCCCCGAGACTAGAGGCCGTAATTCACCCCTCCACTTT

V gene: TRBV7-8
D gene: .
clone size: .
J gene: TRBJ2-7
CDR3 protein: CASSLEVRGRGYEQYF
CDR3 DNA: TGTGCCAGCAGCTTAGAGGTACGAGGCAGGGGCTACGAGCAGTACTTC

V gene: TRBV11-2
D gene: .
clone size: .
J gene: TRBJ2-5
CDR3 protein: CASSFGAQETQYF
CDR3 DNA: TGTGCCAGCAGCTTTGGGGCTCAAGAGACCCAGTACTTC

V gene: TRBV7-9
D gene: TRBD1
clone size: .
J gene: TRBJ1-4
CDR3 protein: CASSPSGQATNEKLFF
CDR3 DNA: TGTGCCAGCAGCCCCTCTGGACAGGCAACTAATGAAAAACTGTTTTTT

V gene: TRBV29-1
D gene: TRBD2
clone size: .
J gene: TRBJ2-7
CDR3 protein: CSATTSGSDEQYF
CDR3 DNA: TGCAGCGCCACCACTAGCGGGAGTGACGAGCAGTACTTC

V gene: TRBV6-2/TRBV6-3
D gene: .
clone size: .
J gene: TRBJ1-1
CDR3 protein: CASSYYSQSFPEAFF
CDR3 DNA: TGTGCCAGCAGTTACTACAGCCAGTCTTTCCCTGAAGCTTTCTTT